The 28 T cell receptor beta chains listed next were all sequenced from one sample in a study of blood T cell repertoires in COVID-19. Some clones are missing from TCRdb's copy, which holds only in-frame ones; the method was immunoSEQ multiplex PCR. The data contain 120,000 or so clones, approximately 90% of them singletons. Sequences were obtained from peripheral blood. The receptors derive from a woman in her forties or fifties with acute or convalescent COVID-19.

The rearrangement links TRBV5-1 to TRBJ2-1, with D tentatively TRBD1 (6 bases). In germline, CDR1 is SGHRS, CDR2 YFSETQ. The CDR3 sequence is 14 residues long. V was trimmed by 10 bases and J by 5 bases, leaving 19 bases between them. CDR3 protein: CAGSTQGTNNEQFF. The DNA for the CDR3 is TGCGCCGGTTCAACGCAGGGGACGAACAATGAGCAGTTCTTC. Full variable domain (rest looked up from reference TRBV5-1 and TRBJ2-1): KAGVTQTPRYLIKTRGQQVTLSCSPISGHRSVSWYQQTPGQGLQFLFEYFSETQRNKGNFPGRFSGRQFSNSRSEMNVSTLELGDSALYLCAGSTQGTNNEQFFGPGTRLTVL.

This clone was found once. The genes are TRBV2 and TRBJ1-1; the D gene is possibly TRBD1 (5 bases). From germline, CDR1 is SNHLY and CDR2 FYNNEI. The V gene lost 0 bases and the J gene lost 10 bases, with 15 bases spanning the gap. This CDR3 is 14 amino acids long. The CDR3 DNA sequence: TGTGCCAGCAGTGAAGCGCGCAGGGCGGTCGGAGCTTTCTTT. It codes for CASSEARRAVGAFF.

The J gene is TRBJ2-7, the V gene TRBV19; 7 bases are shared with TRBD2. CDR3 length: 14 amino acids. With 5 bases clipped from V and 4 bases from J, the junction kept 8 bases outside the gene matches. Germline CDR1 is LNHDA and CDR2 is SQIVND (reference sequence). Written as DNA, the CDR3 is TGTGCCAGTAGTTCATCCGGGAGGACATACGAGCAGTACTTC. This encodes CASSSSGRTYEQYF.

The CDR3 DNA reads as TGTGCCATCAGACAGGGGCTCAATCAGCCCCAGCATTTT. Translating it yields CAIRQGLNQPQHF. The gene calls are TRBV10-3 and TRBJ1-5, with 7 bases matching TRBD1. In germline, CDR1 is ENHRY, CDR2 SYGVKD. CDR3 size: 13 residues. V dropped 6 bases and J dropped 3; count of bases not matched to a gene: 2.

The rearrangement joins TRBV23-1 to TRBJ1-3; TRBD1 might be the D (6 bases). TRBV23-1 carries the ORF label, with uncertain function. Trimming removed 0 bases at V and 8 bases at J, with 26 bases between. CDR3 size: 19 residues. CDR3 region: CASSQSIKIPRGGVDTIYF. The CDR3, as DNA: TGCGCCAGCAGTCAATCGATAAAAATTCCCCGAGGGGGGGTAGACACCATATATTTT.

CDR3: CASKRNADTEAFF. For the CDR3, the DNA is TGTGCCAGCAAGAGAAACGCGGACACTGAAGCTTTCTTT. The chain carries TRBV2 and TRBJ1-1; D is uncertain. Trimming cost V 7 bases and J 3 bases, with 12 bases left between them. Per the germline V gene, CDR1 is SNHLY and CDR2 is FYNNEI. The CDR3 spans 13 residues.

The genes are TRBV18 and TRBJ2-7; D may be TRBD1 (5 bases). V lost 1 base to trimming and J lost 1 base, with 8 bases between them. CDR1 and CDR2 (germline): KGHSH, LQKENI. CDR3 length: 14 residues. In nucleotides, the CDR3 is TGTGCCAGCTCACCACTCCAGGGATCCTACGAGCAGTACTTC. It encodes CASSPLQGSYEQYF.

The V call is TRBV29-1, the J call TRBJ2-7; D is unclear. Trimming pared 7 bases from V and 6 bases from J, leaving 10 bases between. This CDR3 contains 10 residues. Germline values: CDR1 SQVTM, CDR2 ANQGSEA. CDR3 coding DNA: TGCAGCGGCGGTCCGGGCGAGCAGTACTTC. It encodes CSGGPGEQYF.

The chain recombines TRBV6-6 with TRBJ2-1; weak D call: TRBD2 (6 bases). The CDR3 has 15 amino acids. The V gene lost 0 bases and the J gene lost 4 bases, with 10 bases spanning the gap. Per germline, CDR1 MNHNY and CDR2 SVGAGI (reference sequence). CDR3 bases: TGTGCCAGCAGTTACTCATTAGCGGATTACAATGAGCAGTTCTTC. This gives the protein CASSYSLADYNEQFF.

The chain recombines TRBV18 with TRBJ2-7; tentatively, D is TRBD1 (5 bases). The CDR3 covers 15 residues. The V end lost 5 bases, the J end lost 2 bases, and 16 bases lay between the germline ends. CDR1 is KGHSH and CDR2 is LQKENI in the germline V gene. CDR3 sequence reads: CASSESRQGPYEQYF. As DNA, the CDR3 is TGTGCCAGCTCAGAAAGCCGGCAGGGCCCCTACGAGCAGTACTTC.

The chain carries TRBV11-2 and TRBJ1-2; 8 bases fit TRBD1. V lost 5 bases and J lost 8; bases outside the gene matches: 7. CDR3 size: 13 residues. CDR1 is SGHAT, CDR2 FQNNGV, per germline. The CDR3 region is CASSPRQGSGYTF. CDR3 bases: TGTGCCAGCAGCCCCAGACAGGGGAGCGGCTACACCTTC.

This rearrangement joins TRBV14 to TRBJ2-7, with a weak D call TRBD2 (6 bases). V was trimmed by 8 bases and J by 2 bases, leaving 10 bases between them. There are 12 residues in the CDR3. CDR1 and CDR2 from the germline V gene are SGHDN and FVKESK. CDR3 in amino acids: CASGGNPYEQYF. DNA of the CDR3: TGTGCCAGCGGGGGGAACCCCTACGAGCAGTACTTC.

This rearrangement joins TRBV5-1 to TRBJ2-2, with D tentatively TRBD1 (7 bases). This CDR3 is 15 amino acids long. V lost 5 bases and J 5 bases, leaving 16 bases between the germline ends. Germline CDR1 and CDR2: SGHRS and YFSETQ. CDR3 residues: CASRPTRGETGELFF. In DNA, the CDR3 is TGCGCCAGCAGACCGACCAGGGGGGAGACCGGGGAGCTGTTTTTT.

V is TRBV9 and J is TRBJ2-7, with 8 bases that match TRBD2. Germline trimming cut 0 bases from V and 3 bases from J; bases unmatched to any gene: 8. Germline CDR1 reads SGDLS; CDR2 reads YYNGEE. This CDR3 region has 16 residues. CDR3 sequence (DNA): TGTGCCAGCAGCGTAGGGGTCAGCGGGGGCATCTACGAGCAGTACTTC. It translates to CASSVGVSGGIYEQYF.

V gene TRBV5-1 combines with J gene TRBJ2-2; D perhaps matches TRBD1 (5 bases). V gave up 5 bases and J gave up 7 bases, with 12 bases separating them. CDR3 length: 13 amino acids. CDR1 and CDR2 from the germline V gene are SGHRS and YFSETQ. CDR3 in amino acids: CASSFGQGGELFF. The DNA of the CDR3 is TGCGCCAGCAGTTTTGGGCAGGGCGGGGAGCTGTTTTTT.

The rearrangement uses TRBV6-2 or TRBV6-3 and TRBJ1-1; no clear D gene. Germline V gene lookup returns CDR1 MNHEY and CDR2 SVGEGT. Trimming cost V 5 bases and J 2 bases, with 9 bases left between them. The CDR3 loop spans 13 amino acids. CDR3 DNA sequence: TGTGCCAGCAGTAGCCTGAGAAACACTGAAGCTTTCTTT. Translation: CASSSLRNTEAFF.

CDR3 loop: CASSDRGTGSSGEKLFF. As DNA, the CDR3 is TGTGCCAGTAGCGATAGGGGGACAGGGTCCTCGGGCGAAAAACTGTTTTTT. The rearrangement joins TRBV19 to TRBJ1-4; TRBD1 aligns across 9 bases. The trim removed 6 bases at V and 8 bases at J, leaving 16 bases unmatched. Germline V gene lookup returns CDR1 LNHDA and CDR2 SQIVND (reference sequence). CDR3 length: 17 residues.

The rearrangement links TRBV6-5 to TRBJ1-3; a possible D gene is TRBD1 (6 bases). Germline-derived CDR1 and CDR2 are MNHEY and SVGAGI. This CDR3 is built from 14 residues. Trimming shortened V by 6 bases and J by 6 bases, and 15 bases separated the two germline ends. This CDR3 reads CASSHREFENTIYF. CDR3 DNA: TGTGCCAGCAGCCACAGGGAATTCGAAAACACCATATATTTT.

This clone has only a few counts. The chain uses TRBV6-4 and TRBJ2-1; TRBD1 agrees at 8 bases. The CDR3 contains 13 residues. The junction had 3 bases not matched to a gene; V was cut back by 2 bases and J by 9 bases. The germline gives CDR1 MRHNA, CDR2 SNTAGT. The CDR3 sequence: CASSDLGQGEQFF. CDR3 DNA: TGTGCCAGCAGTGACCTCGGACAGGGTGAGCAGTTCTTC.

The chain employs TRBV9 and TRBJ2-2; D might be TRBD1 (7 bases). Trimming took off 4 bases at V and 2 bases at J, with 18 bases between the two ends. Germline V gene lookup returns CDR1 SGDLS and CDR2 YYNGEE. The CDR3 has 17 amino acids. The CDR3 DNA follows: TGTGCCAGCAGCCCCTTGGCAGGGGGGATAAACACCGGGGAGCTGTTTTTT. Translating it yields CASSPLAGGINTGELFF.

The chain is built from TRBV30 and TRBJ2-1; D remains ambiguous. The germline V and J ends were trimmed by 3 bases and 3 bases, with 9 bases remaining between them. The CDR3 runs 13 residues. Germline CDR1 is GTSNPN and CDR2 is SVGIG (reference sequence). CDR3 loop: CAWSLGFYNEQFF. For the CDR3, the DNA is TGTGCCTGGAGCCTCGGGTTCTACAATGAGCAGTTCTTC.

This clone was recorded once. This CDR3 is CSASDAASITDTQYF. CDR3 nucleotide sequence: TGCAGTGCTAGTGATGCGGCCTCTATCACAGATACGCAGTATTTT. The genes are TRBV20-1 and TRBJ2-3; no clear D. CDR3 length: 15 amino acids. V lost 3 bases to trimming and J lost 2 bases, with 15 bases between them. Germline V lookup: CDR1 DFQATT, CDR2 SNEGSKA (reference sequence).

The J gene is TRBJ1-5, the V gene TRBV12-3 or TRBV12-4; possibly TRBD1 for D (6 bases). Trimming stripped 2 bases from V and 4 bases from J, with 6 bases between. The CDR3 contains 13 residues. The DNA of the CDR3 is TGTGCCAGCAGTTTAACAGGGAATCAGCCCCAGCATTTT. This sequence encodes CASSLTGNQPQHF.

The chain employs TRBV6-2 or TRBV6-3 and TRBJ2-7; D may be TRBD2 (6 bases). The CDR3 covers 14 residues. Between the trimmed V and J ends, which lost 3 bases and 3 bases, there was a span of 12 bases. CDR1 and CDR2 (germline): MNHEY, SVGEGT. For the CDR3, the DNA is TGTGCCAGCAGTTATGCGGGAATTGGCTACGAGCAGTACTTC. Its protein is CASSYAGIGYEQYF.

The V and J genes are TRBV11-2 and TRBJ2-5; perhaps TRBD2 as D (5 bases). The germline CDR1 and CDR2 sequences are SGHAT and FQNNGV. The V and J ends lost 5 bases and 1 base respectively, with 11 bases between them. The length of the CDR3 is 14 residues. As DNA, the CDR3 is TGTGCCAGCAGCGCCACGGAGGCCCAAGAGACCCAGTACTTC. Translation: CASSATEAQETQYF.

The chain carries TRBV7-2 and TRBJ1-3; possible D gene TRBD1, 5 bases. Trimming pared 5 bases from V and 2 bases from J, leaving 13 bases between. Germline CDR1 reads SGHTA; CDR2 reads FQGNSA. The CDR3 has 15 residues. The CDR3 loop is CASSPRGGAGNTIYF. The CDR3 DNA is TGTGCCAGCAGCCCTCGGGGGGGAGCTGGAAACACCATATATTTT.

V usage is TRBV11-2 and J usage is TRBJ2-7; TRBD2 matches at 10 bases. The germline CDR1 and CDR2 sequences are SGHAT and FQNNGV. V dropped 1 base and J dropped 12; count of bases not matched to a gene: 6. CDR3 size: 13 residues. The CDR3 loop reads CASSLAASGSMYF. The CDR3 DNA sequence: TGTGCCAGCAGCTTAGCGGCTAGCGGGAGTATGTACTTC.

There are a few counts of this clone. The V call is TRBV10-3, the J call TRBJ2-7; D possibly corresponds to TRBD1 (5 bases). The germline CDR1 and CDR2 sequences are ENHRY and SYGVKD. With 3 bases removed from V and 2 bases from J, the gap between germline ends came to 8 bases. This CDR3 is 13 amino acids long. The CDR3 spells CAISDGRAYEQYF. The DNA for the CDR3 is TGTGCCATCAGTGACGGCAGGGCCTACGAGCAGTACTTC.